This T cell receptor (beta chain) appears in the sequencing data of a study of cytomegalovirus exposure and HLA in healthy donors. Study background: An early data release held tens of millions of unique TCRs from HLA-typed donors.

Use of 60 Vbeta and 13 Jbeta primers characterized the PCR. Clones were sequenced by immunoSEQ multiplex PCR, and TCRdb holds only the in-frame ones, with some missing. Of 210,000 or so clones listed, approximately 80% are singletons. Points from the study as a whole: The classifier, whose performance was assessed in both the original and validation cohorts, reportedly diagnosed cytomegalovirus status with high specificity and sensitivity. Being productive about 87% or about 30% of the time was typical of most TCR beta V segments in an earlier analysis. In a later analysis, TCR beta V- and J-gene trimming was associated with a missense DCLRE1C variant.

From germline, CDR1 is LNHDA and CDR2 SQIVND (reference sequence). The germline V and J ends were trimmed by 3 bases and 1 base, with 6 bases remaining between them. The CDR3 runs 13 residues. This clone was observed once. The antigen remains undetermined. The sample comprised PBMCs. The rearrangement uses TRBV19 and TRBJ2-5; D unresolved. This clonotype was sampled from a boy under 10 years old in good health and CMV-seronegative. CDR3 nucleotides: TGTGCCAGTAGTATCACGGTCCAAGAGACCCAGTACTTC. It translates to CASSITVQETQYF.